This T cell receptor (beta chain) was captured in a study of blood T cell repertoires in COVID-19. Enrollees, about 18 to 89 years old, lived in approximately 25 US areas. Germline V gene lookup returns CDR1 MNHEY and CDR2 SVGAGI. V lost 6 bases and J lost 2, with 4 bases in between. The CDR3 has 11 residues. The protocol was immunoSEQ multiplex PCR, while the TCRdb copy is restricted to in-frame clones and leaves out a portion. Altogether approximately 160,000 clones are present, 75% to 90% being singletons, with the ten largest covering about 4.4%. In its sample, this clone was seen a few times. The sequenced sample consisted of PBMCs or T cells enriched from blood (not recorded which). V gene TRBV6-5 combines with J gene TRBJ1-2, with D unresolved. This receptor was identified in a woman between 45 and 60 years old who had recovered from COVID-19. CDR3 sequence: CASSLNYGYTF. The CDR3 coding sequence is TGTGCCAGCAGCCTAAACTATGGCTACACCTTC.